Presented here are 18 T cell receptor beta chains from one specimen sequenced in a study of early T cells in non-severe SARS-CoV-2 infection (dated by TCRdb to about 2021). Receptors were amplified or captured by 5' RACE. For sequencing, a NextSeq 500 was employed. The public reads were run again by TCRdb, first through fastp at Q25 and then through MiXCR, and only productive beta chains were kept. CDR3 protein duplicates are merged, each entry listing the most common genes and DNA. The sample contains 60,000 to 75,000 distinct CDR3 sequences, about 11% of them found a single time. Almost 6.5% of the sample comes from the top ten. Material: whole blood. The receptors stem from an adult who was a healthcare worker with PCR-confirmed SARS-CoV-2 infection or an uninfected control (not recorded which).

The chain has TRBV2 and TRBJ2-5; D is ambiguous. The CDR3 length is 13 residues. Germline CDR1 and CDR2: SNHLY and FYNNEI. V was shortened by 8 bases and J by 1 base, with 11 bases between the two germline ends. The CDR3 is CASLQYTQETQYF. CDR3 nucleotide sequence: TGTGCCAGCCTACAGTATACCCAAGAGACCCAGTACTTC.

V gene TRBV20-1 combines with J gene TRBJ1-2; D is ambiguous. The germline gives CDR1 DFQATT, CDR2 SNEGSKA (reference sequence). The germline V and J ends were trimmed by 2 bases and 5 bases, with 9 bases remaining between them. The CDR3 contains 12 residues. This CDR3 reads CSARNQAYGYTF. In DNA, the CDR3 is TGCAGTGCTAGAAACCAAGCATATGGCTACACCTTC.

This clonotype was seen ten or more times. The gene calls are TRBV16 and TRBJ2-4; the D gene is possibly TRBD1 (5 bases). Germline loops: CDR1 KGHSY, CDR2 FQNENV. The CDR3 runs 16 residues. V lost 1 base and J lost 5, with 15 bases in between. The CDR3 loop is CASSQLGRGQENIQYF. The CDR3 nucleotides read TGTGCCAGCAGCCAATTAGGAAGGGGTCAGGAAAACATTCAGTACTTC.

This clonotype has a handful of counts. The chain employs TRBV10-2 and TRBJ2-3; 12 nucleotides agree with TRBD2. In germline, CDR1 is WSHSY, CDR2 SAAADI. Germline trimming cut 4 bases from V and 5 bases from J; bases unmatched to any gene: 4. The CDR3 runs 15 residues. The CDR3 coding sequence is TGCGCCAGCAGTGCCCTAGCGGGGGGGGGAGATACGCAGTATTTT. This gives the protein CASSALAGGGDTQYF.

This clonotype was seen a handful of times. This chain connects TRBV5-1 to TRBJ2-1; 8 bases fit TRBD1. J lost 7 bases, V lost 0 bases, and 6 bases had no gene match. The CDR3 spans 15 residues. Germline CDR1 reads SGHRS; CDR2 reads YFSETQ. The CDR3, as DNA: TGCGCCAGCAGCTTGGCACAGGGGGATGGGAATGAGCAGTTCTTC. This sequence encodes CASSLAQGDGNEQFF.

This clonotype was counted at least ten times. The J gene is TRBJ2-7, the V gene TRBV4-1, with TRBD2 matching over 10 bases. Germline V gene lookup returns CDR1 MGHRA and CDR2 YSYEKL. V shed 3 bases and J 1 base; nucleotides not matched to a gene: 12. The length of the CDR3 is 18 residues. As DNA, the CDR3 is TGCGCCAGCAGCCATCCCGAACTGCCGGGACTAGCGTCCTACGAGCAGTACTTC. Its translation is CASSHPELPGLASYEQYF.

The gene calls are TRBV2 and TRBJ2-3; D remains unclear. Trimming stripped 4 bases from V and 0 bases from J, with 8 bases between. The CDR3 consists of 14 residues. Germline CDR1 reads SNHLY; CDR2 reads FYNNEI. The CDR3 is CASSAPTSTDTQYF. CDR3 coding DNA: TGTGCCAGCAGTGCTCCGACTAGCACAGATACGCAGTATTTT.

The chain couples TRBV3-1 to TRBJ2-3; 11 positions agree with TRBD2. The CDR3 consists of 17 residues. Germline V CDR1 and CDR2: LGHDT, YNNKEL (reference sequence). V dropped 2 bases and J dropped 6; count of bases not matched to a gene: 10. The DNA for the CDR3 is TGTGCCAGCAGCCAAAGCCGACTAGCGGGACGGGCGGATACGCAGTATTTT. Its protein is CASSQSRLAGRADTQYF.

V gene TRBV5-6 combines with J gene TRBJ2-6, with D possibly being TRBD1 (5 bases). From germline, CDR1 is SGHDT and CDR2 YYEEEE. The CDR3 has 15 residues. The V end lost 3 bases, the J end lost 0 bases, and 7 bases lay between the germline ends. CDR3 amino acids: CASSWQGSGANVLTF. CDR3 coding DNA: TGTGCCAGCAGCTGGCAGGGCTCTGGGGCCAACGTCCTGACTTTC.

At least ten counts were recorded for this clonotype. The V gene is TRBV28, the J gene TRBJ1-2; D may be TRBD1 (5 bases). Germline V gene lookup returns CDR1 MDHEN and CDR2 SYDVKM. V was pared by 5 bases and J by 2 bases, with 9 bases between. This CDR3 comprises 13 residues. Written as DNA, the CDR3 is TGTGCCAGCAGTCAGGACATAAACTATGGCTACACCTTC. It specifies CASSQDINYGYTF.

This clonotype was picked up a small number of times. The chain couples TRBV20-1 to TRBJ2-1, with D perhaps being TRBD1 or TRBD2 (5 bases each). Trimming took 5 bases from V and 8 from J, leaving 10 bases between them. There are 11 residues in the CDR3. Germline loops: CDR1 DFQATT, CDR2 SNEGSKA (reference sequence). CDR3 sequence (DNA): TGCAGTGCTTCGGGGCGTGATGAGCAGTTCTTC. The encoded protein is CSASGRDEQFF.

This chain links TRBV5-1 with TRBJ2-7, with 9 bases lining up with TRBD1. Germline CDR1 reads SGHRS; CDR2 reads YFSETQ. The trim removed 5 bases at V and 5 bases at J, leaving 14 bases unmatched. The CDR3 totals 16 residues. The CDR3 here is CASSPKQGAIFHEQYF. In DNA, the CDR3 is TGCGCCAGCAGTCCGAAACAGGGGGCGATTTTCCACGAGCAGTACTTC.

The chain employs TRBV12-3 or TRBV12-4 and TRBJ2-3, with unresolved D. The V gene lost 8 bases and the J gene lost 4 bases, with 13 bases spanning the gap. This CDR3 spans 13 amino acids. The chain's CDR3 is CASCATNADTQYF. CDR3 sequence (DNA): TGTGCCAGCTGTGCGACGAACGCAGATACGCAGTATTTT.

The chain carries TRBV3-1 and TRBJ2-4; 8 bases line up with TRBD2. The length of the CDR3 is 20 residues. Trimming cost V 1 base and J 0 bases; bases outside gene matches: 14. The germline CDR1 and CDR2 sequences are LGHDT and YNNKEL (reference sequence). DNA for the CDR3: TGTGCCAGCAGCCAAGTCCCAGTACTAGCGGATACACTAGCCAAAAACATTCAGTACTTC. Translation: CASSQVPVLADTLAKNIQYF.

The chain carries TRBV5-1 and TRBJ2-1; no clear D gene. CDR3 length equals 13 residues. The V end lost 0 bases, the J end lost 6 bases, and 7 bases lay between the germline ends. Germline V gene sequence: CDR1 SGHRS, CDR2 YFSETQ. The CDR3 DNA reads TGCGCCAGCAGCTTGGGTATGGGCAATGAGCAGTTCTTC. This codes for CASSLGMGNEQFF.

This clonotype was observed a handful of times. J is TRBJ2-2 and V is TRBV3-1; D ambiguous. The CDR3 has 12 residues. Germline V gives CDR1 LGHDT, CDR2 YNNKEL (reference sequence). V was clipped by 4 bases and J by 8 bases, with 8 bases between them. CDR3 DNA sequence: TGTGCCAGCAGCCTTCATGGGGGGGAGCTGTTTTTT. Translating gives CASSLHGGELFF.

At least ten counts were recorded for this clonotype. The V and J genes are TRBV10-3 and TRBJ1-1; D remains ambiguous. Germline V lookup: CDR1 ENHRY, CDR2 SYGVKD. This CDR3 has 11 amino acids. Trimming stripped 6 bases from V and 0 bases from J, with 2 bases between. CDR3 sequence: CAIRLNTEAFF. CDR3 DNA sequence: TGTGCCATCAGATTGAACACTGAAGCTTTCTTT.

The V gene is TRBV20-1, the J gene TRBJ2-5; 7 bases line up with TRBD2. The V gene end was trimmed by 4 bases and the J gene end by 5 bases; junction bases not matched to a gene: 13. Germline V lookup: CDR1 DFQATT, CDR2 SNEGSKA (reference sequence). The CDR3 has 15 residues. CDR3 in DNA: TGCAGTGCTAATAAGCCAGCGGGATTTATGGAGACCCAGTACTTC. Protein: CSANKPAGFMETQYF.